The present T cell receptor beta chain was sequenced within a study of vaccination effects on CD4 cells after COVID-19. About the research overall: Participants were given two doses of BNT162b2 or mRNA-1273 vaccine.

Subsequent to less than eleven days of culture, CD4+ T cells were isolated. Half of the medium was exchanged for IL-2 medium on both days 3 and 7. Profiling relied on immunoSEQ multiplex PCR, and the TCRdb table lists in-frame clones only, not all of them. This sample has about 48,000 clones, with 50% to 70% found just once. CDR3 length: 11 residues. Trimming took off 3 bases at V and 8 bases at J, with 7 bases between the two ends. From germline, CDR1 is GTSNPN and CDR2 SVGIG (reference sequence). Comments on this clone: Antigen specificity is unknown.

Study results and caveats: Few convalescent patients were included, and no early post-infection timepoints were sampled. Both infection-induced and vaccine-induced clones contracted markedly at late post-vaccination timepoints.

The source material was CD4+ T cells from PBMCs cultured without peptide, sampled before COVID-19 vaccination. The chain carries TRBV30 and TRBJ1-4; D is unclear. The TCR originated in a human donor who received a COVID-19 vaccine. The CDR3 nucleotides read TGTGCCTGGAGCCCTCAGGAAAAACTGTTTTTT. Encoded protein: CAWSPQEKLFF.